The sequence of this TCR beta chain was determined in a study of spatial heterogeneity in lung cancer. Each TCR cDNA molecule bore a unique molecular identifier. TCRdb analysed the 5' RACE reads with MiXCR anew, one entry per CDR3 protein. The repertoire holds around 37,000 distinct CDR3 sequences, with about 7% as singletons. This clonotype came up many times. Time point here: sample taken at primary tumor resection. The donor population consisted of more than 55 patients with untreated, early-stage non-small cell lung cancer. Without sorting, whole RNA was sequenced from tumor, nontumor lung or frozen PBMC. The CDR3 is 13 residues long. The V and J ends lost 5 bases and 5 bases respectively, with 13 bases between them. Germline V gene data show CDR1 as SEHNR and CDR2 as FQNEAQ (reference sequence).

This sample comprised PBMCs, obtained at surgery. The TCR comes from a female donor with early-stage non-small cell lung cancer. The genes are TRBV7-9 and TRBJ2-7, with D possibly being TRBD1 (6 bases). The CDR3 here is CASSRGGSNEQYF. CDR3 nucleotide sequence: TGTGCCAGCAGCAGAGGGGGTAGCAACGAGCAGTACTTC.